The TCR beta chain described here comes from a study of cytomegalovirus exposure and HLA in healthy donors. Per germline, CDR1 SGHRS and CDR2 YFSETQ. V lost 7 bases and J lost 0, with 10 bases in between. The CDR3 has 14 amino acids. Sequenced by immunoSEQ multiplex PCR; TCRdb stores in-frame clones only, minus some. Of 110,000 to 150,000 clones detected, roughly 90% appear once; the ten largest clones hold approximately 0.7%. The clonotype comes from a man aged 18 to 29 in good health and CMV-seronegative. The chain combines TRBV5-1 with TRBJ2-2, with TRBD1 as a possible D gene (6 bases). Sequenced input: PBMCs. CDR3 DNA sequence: TGCGCCAGCGGGGGCCACCCGAACACCGGGGAGCTGTTTTTT. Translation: CASGGHPNTGELFF.